This record concerns one T cell receptor (beta chain) sequence. Germline is not matched at one junction end, which may reflect a read error. This CDR3 comprises 15 residues. Germline assignment: CDR1 DFQATT and CDR2 SNEGSKA (reference sequence). This entry comes from a study of blood T cells in healthy people across ages. Using a J-beta primer mix together with a sample-barcoded 5' primer, a second PCR was run for roughly 6 to 12 cycles. TCRdb processed the 5' RACE reads anew with MiXCR; each CDR3 protein has one entry. The data hold 800,000 or so distinct CDR3 sequences, with around 25% observed a single time. These data also formed part of another study, on T cells of mothers and their children. This second study notes: Once extracted, all RNA went into cDNA synthesis at 1.5 ug per 15 ul.

V usage is TRBV20-1 and J usage is TRBJ1-5, with 8 bases fitting TRBD1. The receptor was derived from a boy under 18 in good health. The sample was blood. The CDR3 DNA reads TGCAGTGCCAAGACCGGACAGGGAGGATCTCAGCCCGAGCATTTT. It encodes CSAKTGQGGSQPEHF.